This T cell receptor (beta chain) was identified during a study of T cells in Graves' hyperthyroidism and ophthalmopathy. The CDR3 consists of 17 residues. Germline CDR1 and CDR2: MDHEN and SYDVKM. Germline trimming cut 5 bases from V and 2 bases from J; bases unmatched to any gene: 9. Researchers amplified the TCR beta CDR3 regions from RNA transcripts. HTBI primers were the set used in a first-round RT-PCR of the TCR CDR3. TCRdb used MiXCR to reprocess the multiplex PCR reads, holding one entry per CDR3 protein. The repertoire holds almost 250,000 distinct CDR3 sequences, more than 20% seen once, with about 40% in the top ten. This clonotype was recorded many times. Among ophthalmopathy patients, the Clinical Activity Score reached at least 3, the NOSPECS grade reached at least 4, and duration remained under 3 months.

The gene calls are TRBV28 and TRBJ2-3; 11 bases map to TRBD2. Sequenced material: blood. The sequence came from a woman aged 40 to 49 with Graves' ophthalmopathy. CDR3 loop: CASSPILAGGPTDTQYF. CDR3 coding DNA: TGTGCCAGCAGTCCTATTCTAGCGGGAGGTCCCACAGATACGCAGTATTTT. Full variable domain (rest looked up from reference TRBV28 and TRBJ2-3): DVKVTQSSRYLVKRTGEKVFLECVQDMDHENMFWYRQDPGLGLRLIYFSYDVKMKEKGDIPEGYSVSREKKERFSLILESASTNQTSMYLCASSPILAGGPTDTQYFGPGTRLTVL.